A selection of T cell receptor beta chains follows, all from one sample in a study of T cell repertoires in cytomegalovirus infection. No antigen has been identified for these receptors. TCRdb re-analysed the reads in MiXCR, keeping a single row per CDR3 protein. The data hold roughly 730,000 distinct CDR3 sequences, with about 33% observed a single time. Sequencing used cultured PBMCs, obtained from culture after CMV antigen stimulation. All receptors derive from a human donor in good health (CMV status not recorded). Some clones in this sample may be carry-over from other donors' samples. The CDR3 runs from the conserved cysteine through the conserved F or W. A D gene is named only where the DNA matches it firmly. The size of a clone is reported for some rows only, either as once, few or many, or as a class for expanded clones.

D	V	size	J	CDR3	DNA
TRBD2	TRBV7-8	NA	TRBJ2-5	CASSNLAGGYQETQYF	TGTGCCAGCAGCAACCTAGCGGGGGGGTACCAAGAGACCCAGTACTTC
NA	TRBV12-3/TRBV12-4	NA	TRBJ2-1	CASSLSGPSRKQFF	TGTGCCAGCAGTTTGTCGGGCCCCTCCCGCAAGCAGTTCTTC
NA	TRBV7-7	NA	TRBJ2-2	CASGVAGIMNTGELFF	TGTGCCAGCGGGGTGGCAGGGATAATGAACACCGGGGAGCTGTTTTTT
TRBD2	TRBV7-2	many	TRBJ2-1	CASSAASGTYNEQFF	TGTGCCAGCAGCGCAGCTAGCGGAACCTACAATGAGCAGTTCTTC
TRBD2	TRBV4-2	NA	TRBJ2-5	CASSRGGEAETQYF	TGTGCCAGCAGCCGCGGGGGGGAGGCGGAGACCCAGTACTTC
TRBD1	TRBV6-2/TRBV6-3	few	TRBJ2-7	CASSLWGQSYEQYF	TGTGCCAGCTCCCTTTGGGGACAGTCTTACGAGCAGTACTTC
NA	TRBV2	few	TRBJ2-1	CASSNTPGPPRDDEQFF	TGTGCCAGCAGTAATACACCGGGACCCCCACGCGACGATGAGCAGTTCTTC
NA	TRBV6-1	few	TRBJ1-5	CASSQMGDRPPQHF	TGTGCCAGCAGCCAGATGGGGGATCGGCCGCCCCAGCATTTT
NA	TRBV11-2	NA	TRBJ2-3	CASSLDRRTDTQYF	TGTGCCAGCAGCTTAGACAGGAGAACAGATACGCAGTATTTT
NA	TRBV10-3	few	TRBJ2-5	CAISGQGETQYF	TGTGCCATCAGTGGTCAAGGGGAGACCCAGTACTTC
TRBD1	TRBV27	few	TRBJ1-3	CASSSGTEPGNTIYF	TGTGCCAGCAGTTCCGGGACAGAGCCTGGAAACACCATATATTTT
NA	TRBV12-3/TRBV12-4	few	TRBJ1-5	CASSSRRQPQHF	TGTGCCAGCAGTTCCCGGCGGCAGCCCCAGCATTTT
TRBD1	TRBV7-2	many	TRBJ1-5	CASSQTGANQPQHF	TGTGCCAGCAGCCAGACAGGGGCCAATCAGCCCCAGCATTTT
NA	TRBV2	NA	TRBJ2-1	CASSGVEYNEQFF	TGTGCCAGCAGTGGGGTAGAGTACAATGAGCAGTTCTTC
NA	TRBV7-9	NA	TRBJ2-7	CASSSFGRVRSYEQYF	TGTGCCAGCAGCTCCTTCGGCAGGGTGAGGTCCTACGAGCAGTACTTC
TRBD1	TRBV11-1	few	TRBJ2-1	CASSSPDRGENEQFF	TGTGCCAGCAGCTCACCGGACAGGGGAGAAAATGAGCAGTTCTTC
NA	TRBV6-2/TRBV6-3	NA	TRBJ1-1	CASERTVNTEAFF	TGTGCCAGCGAGAGGACAGTGAACACTGAAGCTTTCTTT
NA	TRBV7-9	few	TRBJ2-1	CASSHPDGRVEQFF	TGTGCCAGCAGCCACCCTGATGGGCGCGTGGAGCAGTTCTTC
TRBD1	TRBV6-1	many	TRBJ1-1	CASRADRAGTEAFF	TGTGCCAGCAGAGCCGACAGGGCTGGCACTGAAGCTTTCTTT
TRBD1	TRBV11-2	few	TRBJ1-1	CASSLVGQDFEAFF	TGTGCCAGCAGCTTAGTGGGACAGGACTTTGAAGCTTTCTTT
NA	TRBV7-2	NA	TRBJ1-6	CASSLQISPLHF	TGTGCCAGCAGCCTACAGATTTCACCCCTCCACTTT
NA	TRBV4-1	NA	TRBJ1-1	CASSQVPRREAFF	TGCGCCAGCAGCCAAGTACCACGTCGTGAAGCTTTCTTT
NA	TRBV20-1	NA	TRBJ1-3	CSAQWGSGNTIYF	TGCAGTGCCCAATGGGGGTCTGGAAACACCATATATTTT
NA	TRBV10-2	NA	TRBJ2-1	CASSMDYYNEQFF	TGCGCCAGCTCGATGGACTATTACAATGAGCAGTTCTTC
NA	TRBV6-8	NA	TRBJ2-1	CATSWPGGYNEQFF	TGTGCCACTTCATGGCCTGGGGGCTACAATGAGCAGTTCTTC
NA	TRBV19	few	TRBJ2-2	CASSLTFSGELFF	TGTGCCAGTAGTCTAACATTCTCCGGGGAGCTGTTTTTT
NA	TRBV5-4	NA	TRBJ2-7	CASSSGRNSYEQYF	TGTGCCAGCAGTTCTGGACGGAATTCCTACGAGCAGTACTTC
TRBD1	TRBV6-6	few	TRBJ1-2	CASSDEFGQGPLTF	TGTGCCAGCAGTGATGAATTCGGACAGGGGCCGCTCACCTTC
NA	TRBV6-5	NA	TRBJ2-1	CASSYPPPGLANEQFF	TGTGCCAGCAGTTACCCCCCCCCTGGGTTAGCCAATGAGCAGTTCTTC
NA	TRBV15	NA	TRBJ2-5	CATSREAGGPETQYF	TGTGCCACCAGCAGAGAGGCCGGGGGGCCAGAGACCCAGTACTTC
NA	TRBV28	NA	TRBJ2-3	CASKRFRDTQYF	TGTGCCAGCAAGCGGTTCAGAGATACGCAGTATTTT
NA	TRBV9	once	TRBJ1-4	CASSVGLGALNEKLFF	TGTGCCAGCAGCGTAGGTCTGGGGGCGCTGAACGAAAAACTGTTTTTT
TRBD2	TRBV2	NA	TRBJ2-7	CASTPPAGAGYEQYF	TGTGCCAGCACCCCCCCTGCGGGAGCCGGCTACGAGCAGTACTTC
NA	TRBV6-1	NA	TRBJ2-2	CASSEVPQNTGGLFF	TGTGCCAGCAGTGAAGTACCTCAGAACACCGGGGGGCTGTTTTTT
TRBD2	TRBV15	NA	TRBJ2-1	CATSSPTSGRGNNEQFF	TGTGCCACCAGCAGCCCCACCAGCGGGAGAGGGAACAATGAGCAGTTCTTC
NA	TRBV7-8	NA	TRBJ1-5	CASSFSAREEPQHF	TGTGCCAGCAGCTTCTCGGCGAGGGAGGAGCCCCAGCATTTT
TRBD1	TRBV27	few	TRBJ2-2	CASSADRAGTGELFF	TGTGCCAGCAGTGCGGACAGGGCTGGCACCGGGGAGCTGTTTTTT
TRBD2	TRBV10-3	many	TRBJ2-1	CAISGTSGDNEQFF	TGTGCCATCAGCGGGACTAGCGGGGACAATGAGCAGTTCTTC
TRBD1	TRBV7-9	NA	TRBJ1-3	CASSLEGQVPPGNTIYF	TGTGCCAGCAGCTTAGAAGGACAGGTGCCCCCGGGAAACACCATATATTTT
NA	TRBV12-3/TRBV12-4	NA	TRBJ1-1	CASSFGKRMNTEAFF	TGTGCCAGCAGTTTTGGTAAGAGGATGAACACTGAAGCTTTCTTT
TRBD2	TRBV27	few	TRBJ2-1	CASSLSSGGAAYNEQFF	TGTGCCAGCAGTCTATCTAGCGGGGGGGCCGCCTACAATGAGCAGTTCTTC
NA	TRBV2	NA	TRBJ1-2	CASRATGYGYTF	TGTGCCAGCAGGGCAACAGGTTATGGCTACACCTTC
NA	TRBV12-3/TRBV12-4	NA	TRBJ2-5	CASSSGQRLETQYF	TGTGCCAGCAGTTCAGGGCAGAGGTTGGAGACCCAGTACTTC
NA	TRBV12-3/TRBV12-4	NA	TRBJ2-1	CASTSDETGNEQFF	TGTGCCAGCACCTCGGACGAAACAGGGAATGAGCAGTTCTTC
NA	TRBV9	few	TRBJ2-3	CASSVGGSSTDTQYF	TGTGCCAGCAGCGTAGGGGGGAGTAGCACAGATACGCAGTATTTT
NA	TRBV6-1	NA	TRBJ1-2	CASNPTVNYGYTF	TGTGCCAGCAACCCGACAGTTAACTATGGCTACACCTTC
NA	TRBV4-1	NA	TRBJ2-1	CASSQSLAGSKNEQFF	TGCGCCAGCAGCCAAAGCCTTGCGGGGTCAAAGAATGAGCAGTTCTTC
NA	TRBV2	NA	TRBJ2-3	CASSEEGILASGSGTDTQYF	TGTGCCAGCAGTGAGGAGGGGATACTAGCTTCAGGGTCCGGCACAGATACGCAGTATTTT
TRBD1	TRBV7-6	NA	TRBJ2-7	CASSPYRGQDEQYF	TGTGCCAGCAGCCCTTACAGGGGGCAGGACGAGCAGTACTTC
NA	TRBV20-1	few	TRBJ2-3	CSAITDTQYF	TGCAGTGCTATCACAGATACGCAGTATTTT
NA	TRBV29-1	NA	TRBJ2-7	CSVQTSGDEKYF	TGCAGCGTTCAGACGTCAGGGGACGAGAAGTACTTC
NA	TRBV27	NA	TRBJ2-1	CARISCSSYNEQFF	TGTGCCAGGATTAGCTGCAGCTCCTACAATGAGCAGTTCTTC
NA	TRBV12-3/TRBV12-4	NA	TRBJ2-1	CASSFYARYNEQFF	TGTGCCAGCAGTTTTTACGCGCGCTACAATGAGCAGTTCTTC
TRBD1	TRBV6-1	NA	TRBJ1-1	CASSSTGTGGASAFF	TGTGCCAGCAGTAGTACCGGGACAGGGGGCGCTTCAGCTTTCTTT
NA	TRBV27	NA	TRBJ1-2	CASSPIGGDGRLYGYTF	TGTGCCAGCAGTCCGATAGGGGGGGACGGAAGACTCTATGGCTACACCTTC
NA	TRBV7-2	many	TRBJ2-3	CASSTAGGGTDTQYF	TGTGCCAGCAGCACGGCGGGCGGGGGCACAGATACGCAGTATTTT
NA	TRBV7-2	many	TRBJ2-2	CASRPPSAGELFF	TGTGCCAGCAGGCCTCCTAGCGCCGGGGAGCTGTTTTTT